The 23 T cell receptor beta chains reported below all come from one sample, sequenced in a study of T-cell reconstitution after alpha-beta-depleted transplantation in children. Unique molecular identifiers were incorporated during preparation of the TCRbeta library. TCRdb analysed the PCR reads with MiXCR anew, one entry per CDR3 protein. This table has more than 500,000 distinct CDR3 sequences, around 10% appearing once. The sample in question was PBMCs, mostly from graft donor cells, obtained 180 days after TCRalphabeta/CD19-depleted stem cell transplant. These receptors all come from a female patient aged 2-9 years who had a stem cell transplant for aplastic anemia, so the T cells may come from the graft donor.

The CDR3 here is CASTTGSTTKLFF. CDR3 in DNA: TGTGCCAGCACCACAGGATCCACCACGAAACTGTTTTTT. The chain couples TRBV12-3 or TRBV12-4 to TRBJ1-4, with a possible D match to TRBD1 (5 bases). V lost 7 bases, J lost 11 bases, and 17 bases lay in between. This CDR3 contains 13 residues.

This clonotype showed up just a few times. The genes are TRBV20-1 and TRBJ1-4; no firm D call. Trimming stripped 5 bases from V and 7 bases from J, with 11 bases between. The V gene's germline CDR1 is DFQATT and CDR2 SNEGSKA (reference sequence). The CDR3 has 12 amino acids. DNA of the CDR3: TGCAGTGCTCTGGCGGACGGTGAAAAACTGTTTTTT. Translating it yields CSALADGEKLFF.

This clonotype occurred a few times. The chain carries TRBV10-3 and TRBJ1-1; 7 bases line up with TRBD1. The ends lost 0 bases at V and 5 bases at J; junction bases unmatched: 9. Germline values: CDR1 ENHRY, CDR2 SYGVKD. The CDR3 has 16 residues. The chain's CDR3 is CAISESTARGQTEAFF. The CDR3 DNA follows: TGTGCCATCAGTGAGTCGACGGCCAGGGGACAGACTGAAGCTTTCTTT.

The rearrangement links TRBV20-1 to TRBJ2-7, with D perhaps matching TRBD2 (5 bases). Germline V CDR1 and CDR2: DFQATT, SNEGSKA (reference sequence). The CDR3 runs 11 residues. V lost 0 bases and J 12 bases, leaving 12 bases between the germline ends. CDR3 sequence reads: CSARDREALYF. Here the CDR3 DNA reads TGCAGTGCTAGAGATCGGGAAGCCTTGTACTTC.

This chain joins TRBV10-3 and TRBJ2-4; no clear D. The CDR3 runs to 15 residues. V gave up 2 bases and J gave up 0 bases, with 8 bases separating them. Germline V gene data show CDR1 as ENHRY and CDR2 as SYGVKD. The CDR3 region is CAISEVRLAKNIQYF. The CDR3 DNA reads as TGTGCCATCAGTGAGGTCAGACTAGCCAAAAACATTCAGTACTTC.

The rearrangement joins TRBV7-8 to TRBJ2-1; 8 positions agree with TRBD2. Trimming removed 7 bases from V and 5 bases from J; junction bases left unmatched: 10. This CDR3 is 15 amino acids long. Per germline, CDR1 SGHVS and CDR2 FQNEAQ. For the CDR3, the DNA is TGTGCCAGCACCCTAGAACTAGCGGTCAACAATGAGCAGTTCTTC. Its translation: CASTLELAVNNEQFF.

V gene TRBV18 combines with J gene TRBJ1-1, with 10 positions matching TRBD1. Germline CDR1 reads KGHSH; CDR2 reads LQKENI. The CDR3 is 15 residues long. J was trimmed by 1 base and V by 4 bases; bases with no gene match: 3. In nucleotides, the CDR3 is TGTGCCAGCTCACGAAGACAGGGGGCGAACACTGAAGCTTTCTTT. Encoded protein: CASSRRQGANTEAFF.

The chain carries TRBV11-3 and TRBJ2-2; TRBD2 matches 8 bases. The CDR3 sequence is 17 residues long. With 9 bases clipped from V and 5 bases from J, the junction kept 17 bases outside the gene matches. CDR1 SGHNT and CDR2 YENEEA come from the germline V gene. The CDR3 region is CARSRTPGGRGTGELFF. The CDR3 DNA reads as TGTGCCAGAAGCAGAACCCCGGGGGGGCGCGGGACCGGGGAGCTGTTTTTT.

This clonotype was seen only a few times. CDR3 in DNA: TGTGCCAGCAGCCAGCTCCCCCGCTCAGGGGGCTATGGCTACACCTTC. It codes for CASSQLPRSGGYGYTF. This sequence joins TRBV14 and TRBJ1-2; 7 bases agree with TRBD1. Germline loops: CDR1 SGHDN, CDR2 FVKESK. The CDR3 is made up of 16 amino acids. The J segment lost 4 bases and the V segment lost 3 bases, leaving 11 bases of the junction unmatched.

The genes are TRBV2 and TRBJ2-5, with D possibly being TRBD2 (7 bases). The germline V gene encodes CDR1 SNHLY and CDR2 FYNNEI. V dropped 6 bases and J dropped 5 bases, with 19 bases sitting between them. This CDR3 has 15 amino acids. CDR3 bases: TGTGCCAGCAGCAAGGGGGTCGGCGGGAGTGAGACCCAGTACTTC. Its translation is CASSKGVGGSETQYF.

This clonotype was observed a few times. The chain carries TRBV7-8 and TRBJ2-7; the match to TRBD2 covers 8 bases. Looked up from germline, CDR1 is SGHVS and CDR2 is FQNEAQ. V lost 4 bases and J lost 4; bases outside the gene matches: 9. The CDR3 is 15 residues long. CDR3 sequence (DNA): TGTGCCAGCAGCTCTGAGATAGCGGGAATATACGAGCAGTACTTC. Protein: CASSSEIAGIYEQYF. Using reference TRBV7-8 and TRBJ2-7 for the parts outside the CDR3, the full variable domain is GAGVSQSPRYKVAKRGQDVALRCDPISGHVSLFWYQQALGQGPEFLTYFQNEAQLDKSGLPSDRFFAERPEGSVSTLKIQRTQQEDSAVYLCASSSEIAGIYEQYFGPGTRLTVT.

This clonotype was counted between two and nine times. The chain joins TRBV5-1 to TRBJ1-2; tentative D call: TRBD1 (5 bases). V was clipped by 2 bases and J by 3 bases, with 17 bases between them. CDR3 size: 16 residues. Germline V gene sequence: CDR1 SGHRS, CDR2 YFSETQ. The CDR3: CASSFPGRSGDYGYTF. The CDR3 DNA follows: TGCGCCAGCAGCTTCCCGGGACGGAGCGGGGACTATGGCTACACCTTC.

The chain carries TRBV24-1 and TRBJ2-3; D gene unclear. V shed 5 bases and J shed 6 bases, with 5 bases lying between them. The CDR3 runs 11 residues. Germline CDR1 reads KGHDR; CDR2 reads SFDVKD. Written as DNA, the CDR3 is TGTGCCACCAGTGTCGGGGATACGCAGTATTTT. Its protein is CATSVGDTQYF.

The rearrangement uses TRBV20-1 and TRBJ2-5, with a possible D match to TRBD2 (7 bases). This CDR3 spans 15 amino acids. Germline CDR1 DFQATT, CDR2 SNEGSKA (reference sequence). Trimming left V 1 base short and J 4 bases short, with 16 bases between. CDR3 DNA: TGCAGTGCTAGAGGGGGAGGGGGTGGAGTAGAGACCCAGTACTTC. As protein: CSARGGGGGVETQYF.

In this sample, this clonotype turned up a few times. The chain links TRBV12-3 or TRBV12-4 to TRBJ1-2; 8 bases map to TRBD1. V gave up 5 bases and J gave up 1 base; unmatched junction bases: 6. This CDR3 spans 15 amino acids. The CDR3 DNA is TGTGCCAGCAGTGCCGGGACAGGCAATAACTATGGCTACACCTTC. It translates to CASSAGTGNNYGYTF.

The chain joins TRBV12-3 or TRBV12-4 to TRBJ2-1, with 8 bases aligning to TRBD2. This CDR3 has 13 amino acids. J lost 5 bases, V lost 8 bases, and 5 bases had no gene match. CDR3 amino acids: CASEAGGHNEQFF. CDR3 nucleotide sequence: TGTGCCAGCGAGGCGGGAGGTCACAATGAGCAGTTCTTC.

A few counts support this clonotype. CDR3 nucleotides: TGTGCCAGCAGCGACGCAGGGGGCGCTAGGGACAATGAGCAGTTCTTC. Protein: CASSDAGGARDNEQFF. The J gene is TRBJ2-1, the V gene TRBV21-1; no check of the table's D call, TRBD1, against the DNA was made. TRBV21-1 is a recognized pseudogene. CDR3 length: 16 amino acids.

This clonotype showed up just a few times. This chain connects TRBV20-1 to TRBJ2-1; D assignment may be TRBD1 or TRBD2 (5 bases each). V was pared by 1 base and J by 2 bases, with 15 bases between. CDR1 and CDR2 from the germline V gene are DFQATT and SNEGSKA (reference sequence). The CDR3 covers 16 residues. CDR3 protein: CSARGGESQPYNEQFF. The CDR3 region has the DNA TGCAGTGCTAGAGGAGGGGAGTCCCAGCCCTACAATGAGCAGTTCTTC.

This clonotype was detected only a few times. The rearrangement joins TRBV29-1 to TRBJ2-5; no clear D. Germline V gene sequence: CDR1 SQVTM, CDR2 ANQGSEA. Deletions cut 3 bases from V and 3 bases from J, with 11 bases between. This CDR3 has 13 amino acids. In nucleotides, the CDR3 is TGCAGCGTTGATCGCGGTACGGAAGAGACCCAGTACTTC. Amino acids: CSVDRGTEETQYF.

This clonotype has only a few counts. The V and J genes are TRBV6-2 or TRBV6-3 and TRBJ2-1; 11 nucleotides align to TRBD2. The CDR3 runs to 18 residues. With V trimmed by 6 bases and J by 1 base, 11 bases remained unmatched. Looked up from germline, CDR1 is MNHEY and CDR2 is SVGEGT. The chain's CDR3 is CASRVGLAGPLSYNEQFF. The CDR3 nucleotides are TGTGCCAGCAGAGTTGGACTAGCGGGCCCCCTTTCCTACAATGAGCAGTTCTTC.

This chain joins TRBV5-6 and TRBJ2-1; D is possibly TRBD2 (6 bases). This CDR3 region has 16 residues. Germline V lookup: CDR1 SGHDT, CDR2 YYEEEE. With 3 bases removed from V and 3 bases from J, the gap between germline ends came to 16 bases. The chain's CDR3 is CASSSRRREIYNEQFF. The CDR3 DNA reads TGTGCCAGCAGCTCTCGGAGACGGGAGATCTACAATGAGCAGTTCTTC.

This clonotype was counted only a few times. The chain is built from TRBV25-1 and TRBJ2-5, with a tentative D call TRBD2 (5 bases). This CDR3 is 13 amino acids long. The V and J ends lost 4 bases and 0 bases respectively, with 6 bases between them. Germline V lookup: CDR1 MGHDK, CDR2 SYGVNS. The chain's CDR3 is CASSAGYQETQYF. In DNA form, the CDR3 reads TGTGCCAGCAGTGCGGGGTACCAAGAGACCCAGTACTTC.

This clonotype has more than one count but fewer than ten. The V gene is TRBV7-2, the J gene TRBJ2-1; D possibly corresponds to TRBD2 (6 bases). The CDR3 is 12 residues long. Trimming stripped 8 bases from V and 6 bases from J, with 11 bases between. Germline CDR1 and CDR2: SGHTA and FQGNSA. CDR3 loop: CASAAGINEQFF. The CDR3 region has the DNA TGTGCCAGCGCGGCGGGGATCAATGAGCAGTTCTTC.